Shown below are 14 T cell receptor beta chains from a single sample sequenced in a study of PD-1 blockade in classical Hodgkin lymphoma. Stated time point: cycle 4 day 1 (C4D1), after six to seven weeks of nivolumab. Each patient relapsed following autologous stem cell transplantation, and prior brentuximab vedotin exposure differed. Measured with immunoSEQ multiplex PCR; TCRdb has only the in-frame clones, and not every one. The table has about 21,000 clones, 85% seen once. This material consisted of peripheral blood mononuclear cells (PBMCs), taken before the fourth cycle of nivolumab. The receptors here all came from a human donor with classical Hodgkin lymphoma.

This chain uses TRBV5-5 with TRBJ1-4; 12 nucleotides match TRBD1. CDR1 and CDR2 (germline): SGHKS, YYEKEE (reference sequence). Trimming cost V 5 bases and J 7 bases; bases outside gene matches: 12. The CDR3 runs to 17 residues. The DNA of the CDR3 is TGTGCCAGCAGTTGGGACAGGGGGCGCGTGGAAGGTGAAAAACTGTTTTTT. It translates to CASSWDRGRVEGEKLFF.

The genes are TRBV7-2 and TRBJ2-7, with D tentatively TRBD2 (5 bases). Germline V gene data show CDR1 as SGHTA and CDR2 as FQGNSA. The V end lost 0 bases, the J end lost 5 bases, and 14 bases lay between the germline ends. This CDR3 has 15 residues. The CDR3 spells CASSLAAALRNEQYF. The CDR3 coding sequence is TGTGCCAGCAGCTTAGCAGCGGCCCTGCGGAACGAGCAGTACTTC. The full variable domain, its missing parts supplied by reference TRBV7-2 and TRBJ2-7, is GAGVSQSPSNKVTEKGKDVELRCDPISGHTALYWYRQSLGQGLEFLIYFQGNSAPDKSGLPSDRFSAERTGGSVSTLTIQRTQQEDSAVYLCASSLAAALRNEQYFGPGTRLTVT.

The chain combines TRBV30 with TRBJ2-2; 11 bases align to TRBD1. The CDR3 consists of 14 residues. Germline V CDR1 and CDR2: GTSNPN, SVGIG (reference sequence). The junction had 5 bases not matched to a gene; V was cut back by 8 bases and J by 3 bases. The CDR3 coding sequence is TGTGCCCTGAGGGGACAGGGGGACACCGGGGAGCTGTTTTTT. Translated: CALRGQGDTGELFF.

The rearrangement joins TRBV18 to TRBJ2-3, with D possibly matching TRBD1 (5 bases). CDR1 and CDR2 from the germline V gene are KGHSH and LQKENI. The V and J ends lost 0 bases and 2 bases respectively, with 9 bases between them. The CDR3 has 15 residues. In nucleotides, the CDR3 is TGTGCCAGCTCACCACCAGGGGTTTCCACAGATACGCAGTATTTT. As protein: CASSPPGVSTDTQYF.

The gene calls are TRBV6-5 and TRBJ1-1, with no clear D. Trimming shortened V by 5 bases and J by 0 bases, and 7 bases separated the two germline ends. Germline CDR1 is MNHEY and CDR2 is SVGAGI. The CDR3 has 13 residues. In nucleotides, the CDR3 is TGTGCCAGCAGTGGAGGGATGAACACTGAAGCTTTCTTT. It translates to CASSGGMNTEAFF.

This chain joins TRBV6-1 and TRBJ2-3; perhaps TRBD2 as D (6 bases). The CDR3 has 17 amino acids. V was pared by 0 bases and J by 4 bases, with 17 bases between. Germline CDR1 is MNHNS and CDR2 is SASEGT. CDR3 sequence reads: CASSEAFSNRRADTQYF. CDR3 in DNA: TGTGCCAGCAGTGAAGCGTTCAGTAATCGGAGGGCAGATACGCAGTATTTT.

This clone was detected only once. The rearrangement joins TRBV6-5 to TRBJ2-7, with 7 bases fitting TRBD1. V lost 4 bases, J lost 0 bases, and 3 bases stayed unmatched. The CDR3 is 14 amino acids. Germline CDR1 MNHEY, CDR2 SVGAGI. This CDR3 is CASSWGTVSYEQYF. The CDR3, as DNA: TGTGCCAGCAGTTGGGGGACAGTCTCCTACGAGCAGTACTTC.

The CDR3 protein is CASTLTGAPNQPQHF. The CDR3 DNA reads as TGTGCCAGCACTCTTACAGGGGCCCCCAATCAGCCCCAGCATTTT. V gene TRBV27 combines with J gene TRBJ1-5, with 7 bases aligning to TRBD1. The CDR3 totals 15 residues. The germline V gene has CDR1 MNHEY and CDR2 SMNVEV (reference sequence). The V segment lost 7 bases and the J segment 3 bases; nucleotides outside the gene matches: 9.

The CDR3 DNA follows: TGTGCCAGTAGTATAGATCTATTGGGGCAGGGGTACAATGAGCAGTTCTTC. Translation: CASSIDLLGQGYNEQFF. This rearrangement joins TRBV19 to TRBJ2-1; TRBD1 is a possible D gene (6 bases). The germline V and J ends were trimmed by 0 bases and 4 bases, with 16 bases remaining between them. Germline V gene sequence: CDR1 LNHDA, CDR2 SQIVND (reference sequence). The CDR3 sequence is 17 residues long.

This chain uses TRBV19 with TRBJ1-6; 7 nucleotides agree with TRBD1. V was pared by 6 bases and J by 8 bases, with 7 bases of the junction left unmatched. Germline lookup yields CDR1 LNHDA and CDR2 SQIVND (reference sequence). The CDR3 has 14 amino acids. The DNA for the CDR3 is TGTGCCAGTAGCCGACAGGGAGGGGATTCACCCCTCCACTTT. Amino acid sequence: CASSRQGGDSPLHF.

The V and J genes are TRBV2 and TRBJ2-7, with 7 bases identical to TRBD1. V dropped 3 bases and J dropped 4; count of bases not matched to a gene: 6. The CDR3 is 14 amino acids. Germline V lookup: CDR1 SNHLY, CDR2 FYNNEI. The DNA of the CDR3 is TGTGCCAGCAGTGAGTGGCAGGGGGAATACGAGCAGTACTTC. Translating it yields CASSEWQGEYEQYF. The full variable domain, its missing parts supplied by reference TRBV2 and TRBJ2-7, is EPEVTQTPSHQVTQMGQEVILRCVPISNHLYFYWYRQILGQKVEFLVSFYNNEISEKSEIFDDQFSVERPDGSNFTLKIRSTKLEDSAMYFCASSEWQGEYEQYFGPGTRLTVT.

The chain carries TRBV19 and TRBJ2-5; D assignment may be TRBD1 or TRBD2 (5 bases each). V shed 6 bases and J shed 4 bases, with 18 bases lying between them. There are 15 residues in the CDR3. Per the germline V gene, CDR1 is LNHDA and CDR2 is SQIVND (reference sequence). The CDR3 here is CASRVPGAARETQYF. The CDR3 DNA sequence: TGTGCCAGTAGAGTTCCCGGGGCCGCAAGAGAGACCCAGTACTTC.

This chain joins TRBV9 and TRBJ2-5; 11 nucleotides line up with TRBD2. This CDR3 region has 13 residues. Germline CDR1 is SGDLS and CDR2 is YYNGEE. V gave up 4 bases and J gave up 4 bases; unmatched junction bases: 0. The CDR3 bases are TGTGCCAGCAGCACTAGCGGGAGAGAGACCCAGTACTTC. Amino acids: CASSTSGRETQYF.

In DNA form, the CDR3 reads TGTGCCAGCAGCTCAAGGGGGAATACGCAGTATTTT. Translated: CASSSRGNTQYF. This chain joins TRBV7-6 and TRBJ2-3, with a possible D match to TRBD1 (6 bases). The germline gives CDR1 SGHVS, CDR2 FNYEAQ. The CDR3 length is 12 residues. The V end lost 4 bases, the J end lost 7 bases, and 9 bases lay between the germline ends.